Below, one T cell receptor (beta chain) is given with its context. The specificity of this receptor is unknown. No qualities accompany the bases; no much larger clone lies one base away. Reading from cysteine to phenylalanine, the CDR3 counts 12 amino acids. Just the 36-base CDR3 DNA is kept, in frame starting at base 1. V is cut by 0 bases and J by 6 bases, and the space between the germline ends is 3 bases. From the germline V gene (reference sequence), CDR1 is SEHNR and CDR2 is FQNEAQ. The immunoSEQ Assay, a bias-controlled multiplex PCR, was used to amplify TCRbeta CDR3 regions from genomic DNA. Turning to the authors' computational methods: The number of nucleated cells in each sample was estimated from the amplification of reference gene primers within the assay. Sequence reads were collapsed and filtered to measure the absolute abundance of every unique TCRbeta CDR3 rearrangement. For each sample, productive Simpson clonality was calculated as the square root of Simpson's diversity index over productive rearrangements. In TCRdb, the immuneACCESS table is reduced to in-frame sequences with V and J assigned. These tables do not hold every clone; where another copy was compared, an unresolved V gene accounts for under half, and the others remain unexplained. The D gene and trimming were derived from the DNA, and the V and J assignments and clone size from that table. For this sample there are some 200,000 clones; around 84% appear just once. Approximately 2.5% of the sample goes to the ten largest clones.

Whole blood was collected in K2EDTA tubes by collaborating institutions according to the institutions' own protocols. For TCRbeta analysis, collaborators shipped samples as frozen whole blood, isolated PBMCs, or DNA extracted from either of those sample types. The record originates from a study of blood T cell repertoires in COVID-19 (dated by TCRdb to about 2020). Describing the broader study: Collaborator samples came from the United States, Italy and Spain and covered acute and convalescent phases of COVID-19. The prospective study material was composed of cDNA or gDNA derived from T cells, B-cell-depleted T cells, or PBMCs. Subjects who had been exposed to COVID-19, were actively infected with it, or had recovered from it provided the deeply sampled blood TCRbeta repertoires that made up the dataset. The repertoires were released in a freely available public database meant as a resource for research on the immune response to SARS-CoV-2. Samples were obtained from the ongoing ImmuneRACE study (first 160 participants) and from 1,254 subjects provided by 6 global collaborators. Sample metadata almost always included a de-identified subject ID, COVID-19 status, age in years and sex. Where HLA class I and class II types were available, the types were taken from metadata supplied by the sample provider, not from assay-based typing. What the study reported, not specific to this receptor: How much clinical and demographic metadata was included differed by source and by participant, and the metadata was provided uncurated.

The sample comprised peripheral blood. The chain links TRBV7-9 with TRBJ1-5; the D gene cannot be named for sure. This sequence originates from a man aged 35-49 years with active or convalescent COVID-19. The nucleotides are TGTGCCAGCAGCTTAGCGAGTCAGCCCCAGCATTTT. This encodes CASSLASQPQHF.